One T cell receptor (beta chain) is described in this entry. This clone's antigen is unknown. Libraries were built with the immunoSEQ multiplex PCR assay. For the multiplex PCR, a mixture combining 60 forward primers for TCR Vbeta segments and 13 reverse primers for TCR Jbeta segments was used. A multiplex PCR assay on genomic DNA amplified the CDR3 region of rearranged TCR beta genes. On the Illumina HiSeq System, the amplified TCR beta libraries were sequenced as 87-base-pair reads. On the study's bioinformatics: A later analysis counted tens of millions of unique TCR beta chains across the 640 or so repertoires, and some 12 million of these chains were shared by at least two donors. Raw reads were error-corrected and collapsed into unique sequences by a nearest-neighbor algorithm in which closely related sequences were merged to remove PCR and sequencing errors. To assign V, D and J gene segments, CDR3 sequences were aligned to IMGT reference sequences. For a sequence to be retained, a match of at least six nucleotides to both a V gene segment and a J gene segment was required. A rearrangement was called productive if the CDR3 had no stop codons and remained in frame with V and J, and every other rearrangement was called non-productive. Following IMGT convention, CDR3 was defined as the stretch from the second conserved V-encoded cysteine to the conserved J-encoded phenylalanine. In an earlier analysis of 587 of the donors, sequences lacking an unambiguous match to a single V gene segment were excluded. An earlier analysis of 500 to 600 of the donors classified V segments as functional when productive rearrangements were above 56.7% and as segregating when the standard deviation between donors was above 5%. A statistical classification framework was developed to diagnose cytomegalovirus status using the catalog of TCR beta chain sequences. V and J gene assignment, in a later analysis, came from comparing TCR nucleotide sequences with IMGT/GENE-DB human TR gene sequences. In a later analysis, CDR3 sequences and most-parsimonious VDJ recombination scenarios were assigned using the TCRdist pipeline. In a later analysis, each TCR beta chain was defined by its CDR3 amino acid sequence together with its V-gene family, and reads without a unique V-gene family were excluded. As a way to deal with suspected cross-contamination and a sequencing artifact, a later analysis dropped hundreds of nucleotide sequences that were highly shared and had low generation probability. In a later analysis, a clonal expansion index was calculated for each public chain from normalized within-repertoire ranks of inferred template counts. Generation probabilities in a later analysis came from a VDJ recombination model fitted to out-of-frame rearrangements, and those results were checked against IGoR. In a later analysis, TCR-TCR, TCR-HLA and TCR-CMV co-occurrence was scored with hypergeometric tests, and a repertoire-size bias correction was applied to TCR pairs. A later analysis estimated false discovery rates by permuting HLA or CMV assignments 20 times. A later analysis grouped co-occurring TCRs with DBSCAN, adding TCRdist sequence similarity when clustering within HLA-allele-positive subsets. Repertoires with fewer than 30,000 or more than 120,000 public chains, plus five repertoires with anomalous nucleotide sharing, were excluded from co-occurrence clustering. Sourced from immuneACCESS, this table was stored by TCRdb with only in-frame sequences that have V and J called. A share of the clones is absent; for the studies checked, an unresolved V gene accounts for under half, and the remainder has no known explanation. V and J calls and clone size are given by that table; D and trimming were obtained from the DNA. The table kept for this sample lists over 45,000 clones. The ten largest clones represent approximately 2.1% of the sample.

The entry originates in a study of cytomegalovirus exposure and HLA in healthy donors (dated by TCRdb to the late 2010s). Context from the whole study: An earlier analysis of approximately 550 of the donors reported approximately 270 Gb of sequence data and 100 million to 130 million unique TCR beta sequences from approximately 180 million T cells. All discovery cohort repertoires had been generated on a single sequencing platform. Across about 370 genotyped donors of the cohort, an average of about 220,000 unique TCR beta nucleotide sequences per donor were sequenced, and roughly a sixth of those sequences were non-productive. The later analysis used no new phenotypic data to find candidate immune exposures, relying instead on TCR beta sequences and their occurrence across donors. To study patterns of TCR occurrence, a later analysis re-analyzed previously published TCR beta repertoires from several hundred donors and added high-resolution HLA genotyping. A later genetic analysis took genome-wide SNP genotypes for 398 of the 666 donors and used that subset as a discovery cohort. In addition to the first cohort of roughly 700 subjects, a separate validation cohort of over 90 different subjects was used. Both class I and class II loci were covered by HLA typing, at four-digit resolution. Typing coverage differed by locus: A, B, C, DRB1 and DQB1 were typed in roughly 620-640 donors, DQA1 in 500 to 550, DPA1 in over 600, and DPB1 in just under 490. High-throughput TCR immunosequencing, statistical association of individual TCRs with disease status, and machine learning were combined to predict cytomegalovirus infection status. The study used immunosequencing to profile the T cell repertoires of several hundred subjects and linked those repertoires to cytomegalovirus serostatus. A handful of DR-DQ haplotypes were handled as single units for association and clustering because linkage in the cohort was strong. Among the roughly 390 genotyped donors, under 90% belonged to the genetic ancestry cluster associated with self-reported Caucasian donors. In an earlier analysis of 550 to 700 of the donors, high-throughput TCR beta sequencing was used to judge whether each TCR beta V gene segment behaved as functional or pseudogenic. The study aimed to test whether cataloging public T cell receptors could reveal signatures of past pathogen exposure. Donor age, sex, ethnicity and CMV serostatus were collected together with the repertoire data. An early release that covered fewer than 800 HLA-typed donors contained around 300 gigabases of sequencing data and around 85 million unique TCR sequences. What the authors observed across the whole study: In both the original and validation cohorts, the classifier was reported to diagnose cytomegalovirus status with high specificity and sensitivity. In a later analysis, HLA-associated TCR beta chains showed more clonal expansion and lower generation probabilities than non-associated chains that were equally common. In a later genetic analysis, fewer N-insertions in productive TCRs were reported among donors in an Asian-associated ancestry cluster than the approximately 670-donor mean. A later analysis associated around 16,000 TCR beta sequences with specific HLA alleles at a false discovery rate of 0.05. This cohort had only TCR beta chains sequenced, and the lack of alpha or paired-chain data limited which features could be detected. It was suggested by the authors that the approach could potentially be generalized to other disease states and immunological phenotypes. An earlier analysis of 450 to 750 of the donors showed that most TCR beta V segments appeared in productive rearrangements either about 87% or about 30% of the time, which broadly matched IMGT annotations. A few of the identified cytomegalovirus-associated TCR beta chains were confirmed in vitro to be specific for cytomegalovirus antigens. Assigning TCR associations to individual alleles was difficult when HLA alleles, especially DR and DQ, strongly co-occurred. The 87-base-pair reads could not distinguish some IMGT-functional V segments, including TRBV6-2 and TRBV6-3, so those segments were excluded. Approximately 16 rarely observed V segments, including chromosome 9 orphons, were excluded from the earlier analysis of 550 to 700 of the donors because counts were too low. A further reported finding was that TCR beta sequences accurately predicted the HLA-A and HLA-B alleles for most subjects in the first cohort. According to a later analysis, most CMV-associated TCR beta chains appeared to be HLA-restricted, and the HLA associations seemed to be driven largely by CMV exposure. The presence/absence analyses assumed that sequencing depth was roughly uniform across donors, and that assumption may not be true. Correlated functional status among segregating V segments might reflect linkage disequilibrium, but an unknown experimental factor could not be ruled out. While some public TCRs were present in many individuals, most TCR sequences turned up only very rarely across donors. In a later analysis, several top co-occurrence clusters were reported to appear linked to parvovirus B19, influenza, CMV and Epstein-Barr virus. A cluster of highly shared sequence variants was judged likely to be a technical artifact of the sequencing pipeline. HLA typing was unavailable for some donors at each locus, so association tests used only the typed subset. In the study, about 150 TCR beta chains were listed as associated with cytomegalovirus. The only immune exposure information available for the cohort was CMV serostatus. V-gene and J-gene trimming of TCR beta chains was associated with a missense DCLRE1C variant in a later genetic analysis, and the association was replicated in an independent cohort. According to a later analysis, TCR association rates differed among HLA loci, with DRB1 alleles showing the most associated TCRs and HLA-C alleles showing the fewest.

The germline V gene encodes CDR1 SGHDT and CDR2 YYEEEE. The CDR3 has 18 amino acids, counting the end cysteine and phenylalanine. CDR3 DNA is the only sequence kept; it has 54 bases, read in frame from the first base. For this chain, trimming is 2 bases at the V end and 0 bases at the J end, and the number of junction bases without a gene match is 11. The cohort consisted of 666 healthy bone marrow donors. All cohort members were sampled while nominally healthy, although unrecorded immune exposures were likely present. The donor tested CMV seronegative, placing the donor among the roughly 350 seronegative members of the cohort. Each donor provided a peripheral blood sample, and peripheral blood mononuclear cells were used for TCR beta sequencing. The Qiagen DNeasy Blood Extraction Kit was used to extract genomic DNA from the blood cell samples.

The rearrangement joined TRBV5-6 to TRBJ1-5; a stretch of 7 junction bases matches TRBD1. The origin of this receptor is a woman aged 18-29 years in good health and CMV-seronegative. The sequenced sample was PBMCs. The CDR3 protein is CASSLILQGSHSNQPQHF. In nucleotide form, the sequence is TGTGCCAGCAGCTTAATTTTACAGGGGAGCCATAGCAATCAGCCCCAGCATTTT.